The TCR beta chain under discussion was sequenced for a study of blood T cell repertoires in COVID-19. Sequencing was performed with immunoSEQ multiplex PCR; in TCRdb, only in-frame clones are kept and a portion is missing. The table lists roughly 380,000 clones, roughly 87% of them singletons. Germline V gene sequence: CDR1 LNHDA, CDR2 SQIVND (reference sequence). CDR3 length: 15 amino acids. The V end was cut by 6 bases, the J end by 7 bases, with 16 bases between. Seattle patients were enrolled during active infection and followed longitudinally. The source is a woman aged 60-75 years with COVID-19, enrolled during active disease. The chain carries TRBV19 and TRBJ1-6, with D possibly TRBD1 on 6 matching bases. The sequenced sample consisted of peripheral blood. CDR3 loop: CASRGSAGANSPLHF. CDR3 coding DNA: TGTGCCAGTAGAGGTTCGGCAGGGGCGAATTCACCCCTCCACTTT.